The 5 T cell receptor beta chains given below trace back to one sample, sequenced in a study of PD-1 blockade in classical Hodgkin lymphoma. Profiling relied on immunoSEQ multiplex PCR, and the TCRdb table lists in-frame clones only, not all of them. The table records 25,000 to 30,000 clones, about 78% of them present only once. Patients all relapsed after autologous stem cell transplantation, and there was variation in brentuximab vedotin exposure. Sequencing was performed on peripheral blood mononuclear cells (PBMCs), taken before the second cycle of nivolumab. Receptors were obtained from a human donor with classical Hodgkin lymphoma.

As regards this clone: Within the sample, other DNA sequences also encode this same CDR3. The rearrangement links TRBV7-8 to TRBJ1-1, with a tentative D call TRBD1 (5 bases). The V end was cut by 5 bases, the J end by 1 base, with 8 bases between. CDR1 and CDR2 from the germline V gene are SGHVS and FQNEAQ. There are 13 residues in the CDR3. CDR3 amino acids: CASSPQGNTEAFF. The CDR3 DNA reads as TGTGCCAGCAGCCCTCAGGGGAACACTGAAGCTTTCTTT.

This rearrangement joins TRBV4-2 to TRBJ2-7; TRBD2 agrees at 7 bases. There are 18 residues in the CDR3. Unmatched junction bases numbered 11, after V lost 0 bases and J lost 0 bases. Germline CDR1 LGHNA, CDR2 YNFKEQ. CDR3 residues: CASSQDGSSGIISYEQYF. The CDR3 bases are TGTGCCAGCAGCCAAGATGGGTCCAGCGGGATTATCTCCTACGAGCAGTACTTC.

The rearrangement joins TRBV5-1 to TRBJ2-5; 10 bases line up with TRBD2. V was clipped by 4 bases and J by 2 bases; unmatched bases: 11. Germline values: CDR1 SGHRS, CDR2 YFSETQ. This CDR3 region has 17 residues. Here the CDR3 DNA reads TGCGCCAGCAGCCTGACTCATAGCGGGGGGCCTCAAGAGACCCAGTACTTC. Residues: CASSLTHSGGPQETQYF.

The CDR3 sequence: CASSMGRTEAFF. The CDR3 DNA reads TGTGCCAGTAGTATGGGGCGTACTGAAGCTTTCTTT. The chain couples TRBV19 to TRBJ1-1, with D possibly matching TRBD1 (5 bases). There are 12 residues in the CDR3. Between the trimmed V and J ends, which lost 3 bases and 5 bases, there was a span of 7 bases. Germline V gene lookup returns CDR1 LNHDA and CDR2 SQIVND (reference sequence).

This chain connects TRBV6-1 to TRBJ1-5; no firm D call. The CDR3 length is 16 residues. Germline V gives CDR1 MNHNS, CDR2 SASEGT. V dropped 1 base and J dropped 4 bases, with 14 bases sitting between them. The CDR3 DNA reads TGTGCCAGCAGTGAAGAAGTAACCGGACCGAATCAGCCCCAGCATTTT. As protein: CASSEEVTGPNQPQHF.